This TCR beta chain was retrieved from a study of post-analysis software for immune sequencing data. Study in general: The disease courses spanned relapsing-remitting, secondary progressive and progressive-relapsing forms of multiple sclerosis. Broader study findings: Relative to controls, patients had about 5 TRBV segments at higher frequency, with TRBV5-6, TRBV5-1 and TRBV20-1 among these.

Unique molecular identifiers were present in the TCR beta cDNA libraries. Each CDR3 protein is one row after TCRdb ran MiXCR on the PCR reads. The repertoire has around 770,000 distinct CDR3 sequences, around 42% of them found once; the top ten carry roughly 4.9%. The CDR3 runs to 15 residues. Trimming cost V 5 bases and J 6 bases; bases outside gene matches: 7. With respect to this clonotype: The antigen is not known.

Sequenced material: blood. The V gene is TRBV12-3 or TRBV12-4, the J gene TRBJ2-5; 12 bases line up with TRBD1. The TCR sequence derives from a girl under 18 with multiple sclerosis. The chain's CDR3 is CASSPGTGGAQTQYF. Written as DNA, the CDR3 is TGTGCCAGCAGTCCGGGGACAGGGGGCGCGCAGACCCAGTACTTC.